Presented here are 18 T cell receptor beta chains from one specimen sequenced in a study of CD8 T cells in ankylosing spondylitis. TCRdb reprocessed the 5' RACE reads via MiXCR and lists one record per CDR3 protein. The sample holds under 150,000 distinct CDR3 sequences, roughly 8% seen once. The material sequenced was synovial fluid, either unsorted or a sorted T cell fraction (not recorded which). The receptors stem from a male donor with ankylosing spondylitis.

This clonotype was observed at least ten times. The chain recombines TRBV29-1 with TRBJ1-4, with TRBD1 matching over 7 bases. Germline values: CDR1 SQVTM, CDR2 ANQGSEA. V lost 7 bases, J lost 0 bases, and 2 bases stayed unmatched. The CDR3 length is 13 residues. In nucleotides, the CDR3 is TGCAGCGGTGGGACAGCAACTAATGAAAAACTGTTTTTT. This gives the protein CSGGTATNEKLFF.

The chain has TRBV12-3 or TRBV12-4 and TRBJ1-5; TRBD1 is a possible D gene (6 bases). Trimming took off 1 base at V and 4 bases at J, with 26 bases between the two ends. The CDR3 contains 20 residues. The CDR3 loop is CASSLEGWLTGGMKNQPQHF. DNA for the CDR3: TGTGCCAGCAGTTTAGAAGGTTGGTTAACGGGGGGCATGAAAAATCAGCCCCAGCATTTT.

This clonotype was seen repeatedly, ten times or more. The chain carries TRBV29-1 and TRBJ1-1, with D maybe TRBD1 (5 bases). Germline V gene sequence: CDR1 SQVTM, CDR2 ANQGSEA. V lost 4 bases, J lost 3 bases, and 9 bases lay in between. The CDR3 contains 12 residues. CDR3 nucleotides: TGCAGCGTTGGGGACGGATACACTGAAGCTTTCTTT. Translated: CSVGDGYTEAFF.

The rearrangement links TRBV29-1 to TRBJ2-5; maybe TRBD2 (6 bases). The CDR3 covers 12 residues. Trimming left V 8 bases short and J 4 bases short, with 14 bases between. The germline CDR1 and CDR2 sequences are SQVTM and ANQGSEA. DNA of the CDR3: TGCAGCTACTCGGAGGGCACAGAGACCCAGTACTTC. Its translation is CSYSEGTETQYF.

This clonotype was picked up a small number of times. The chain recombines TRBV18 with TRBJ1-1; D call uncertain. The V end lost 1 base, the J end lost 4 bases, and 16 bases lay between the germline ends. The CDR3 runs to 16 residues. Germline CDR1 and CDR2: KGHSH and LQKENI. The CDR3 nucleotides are TGTGCCAGCTCACCACTGGAGGTCTCCGAGCGCACTGAAGCTTTCTTT. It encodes CASSPLEVSERTEAFF.

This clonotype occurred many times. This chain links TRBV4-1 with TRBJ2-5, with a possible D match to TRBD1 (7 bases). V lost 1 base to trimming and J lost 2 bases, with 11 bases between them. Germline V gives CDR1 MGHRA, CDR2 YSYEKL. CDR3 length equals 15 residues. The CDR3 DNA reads TGCGCCAGCAGCCAAGCGGCAGGGGGGCAAGAGACCCAGTACTTC. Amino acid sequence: CASSQAAGGQETQYF.

The CDR3 reads CAIGTYYEQYF. CDR3 sequence (DNA): TGTGCCATCGGGACTTACTACGAGCAGTACTTC. The chain joins TRBV10-3 to TRBJ2-7, with D perhaps matching TRBD2 (6 bases). Germline V gene data show CDR1 as ENHRY and CDR2 as SYGVKD. This CDR3 comprises 11 residues. V was trimmed by 8 bases and J by 3 bases, leaving 8 bases between them.

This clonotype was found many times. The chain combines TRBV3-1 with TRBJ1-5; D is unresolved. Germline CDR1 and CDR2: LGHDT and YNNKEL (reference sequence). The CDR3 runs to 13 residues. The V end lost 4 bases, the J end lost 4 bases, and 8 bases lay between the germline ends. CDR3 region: CASSPDANQPQHF. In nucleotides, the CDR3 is TGTGCCAGCAGCCCGGACGCTAATCAGCCCCAGCATTTT.

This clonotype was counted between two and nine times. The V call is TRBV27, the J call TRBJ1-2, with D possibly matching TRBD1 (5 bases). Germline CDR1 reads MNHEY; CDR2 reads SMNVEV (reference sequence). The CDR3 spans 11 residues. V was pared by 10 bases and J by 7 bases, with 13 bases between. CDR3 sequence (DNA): TGTGCCATACAGGTCCCGAGTGGCTACACCTTC. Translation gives CAIQVPSGYTF.

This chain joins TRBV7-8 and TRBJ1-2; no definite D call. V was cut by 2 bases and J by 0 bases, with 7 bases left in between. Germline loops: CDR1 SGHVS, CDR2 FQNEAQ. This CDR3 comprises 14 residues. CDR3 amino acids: CASSLQLTNYGYTF. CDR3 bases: TGTGCCAGCAGCTTACAGCTGACTAACTATGGCTACACCTTC.

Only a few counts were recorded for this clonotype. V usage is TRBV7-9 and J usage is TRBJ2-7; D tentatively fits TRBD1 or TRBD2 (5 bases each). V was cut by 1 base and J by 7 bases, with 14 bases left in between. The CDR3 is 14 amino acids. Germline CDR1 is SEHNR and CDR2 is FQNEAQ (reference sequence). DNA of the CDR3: TGTGCCAGCAGCTTAGGAGAGGGGAGAGGAGAGCAGTACTTC. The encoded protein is CASSLGEGRGEQYF.

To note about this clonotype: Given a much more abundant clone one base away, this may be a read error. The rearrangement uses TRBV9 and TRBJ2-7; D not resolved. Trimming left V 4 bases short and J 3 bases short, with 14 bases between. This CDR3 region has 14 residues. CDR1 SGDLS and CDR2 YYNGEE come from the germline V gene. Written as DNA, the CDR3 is TGTGCCAGCAGCCCGGGTAACGGCTGCTACGAGCAGTACTTC. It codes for CASSPGNGCYEQYF.

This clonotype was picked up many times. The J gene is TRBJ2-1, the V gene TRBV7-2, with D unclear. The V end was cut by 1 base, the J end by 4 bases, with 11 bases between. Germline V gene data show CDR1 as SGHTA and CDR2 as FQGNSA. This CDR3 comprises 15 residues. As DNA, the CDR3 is TGTGCCAGCAGCTTAGAGCTAGGGCTTTACAATGAGCAGTTCTTC. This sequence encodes CASSLELGLYNEQFF.

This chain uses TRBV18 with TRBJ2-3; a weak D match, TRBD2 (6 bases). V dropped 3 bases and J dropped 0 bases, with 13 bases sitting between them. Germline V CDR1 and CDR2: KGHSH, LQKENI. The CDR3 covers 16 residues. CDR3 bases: TGTGCCAGCTCACCGCGACTAGTGGGTAGCACAGATACGCAGTATTTT. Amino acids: CASSPRLVGSTDTQYF.

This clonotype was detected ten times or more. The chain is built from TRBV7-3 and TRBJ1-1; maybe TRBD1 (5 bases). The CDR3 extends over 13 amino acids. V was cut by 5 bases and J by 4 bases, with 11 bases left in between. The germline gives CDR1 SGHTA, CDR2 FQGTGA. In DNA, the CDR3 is TGTGCCAGCAGCCAACAGGAACGCACTGAAGCTTTCTTT. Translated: CASSQQERTEAFF.

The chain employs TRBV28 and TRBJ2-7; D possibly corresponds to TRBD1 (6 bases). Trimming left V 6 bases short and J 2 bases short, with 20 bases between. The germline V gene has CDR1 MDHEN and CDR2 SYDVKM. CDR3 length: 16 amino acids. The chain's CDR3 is CASREILGHRTYEQYF. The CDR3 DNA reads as TGTGCCAGCAGAGAAATACTGGGACACCGTACCTACGAGCAGTACTTC.

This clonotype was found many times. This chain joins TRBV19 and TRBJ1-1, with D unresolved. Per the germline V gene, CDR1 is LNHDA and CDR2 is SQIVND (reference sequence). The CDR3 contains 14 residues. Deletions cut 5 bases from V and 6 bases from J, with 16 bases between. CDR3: CASSSIGEIAEAFF. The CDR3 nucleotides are TGTGCCAGTAGTTCCATCGGGGAGATCGCTGAAGCTTTCTTT.

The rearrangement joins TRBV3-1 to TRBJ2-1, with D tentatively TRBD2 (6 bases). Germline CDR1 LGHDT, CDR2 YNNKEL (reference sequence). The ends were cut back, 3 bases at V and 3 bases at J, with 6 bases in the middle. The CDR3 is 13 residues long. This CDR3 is CASSHGGYNEQFF. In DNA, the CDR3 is TGTGCCAGCAGCCACGGGGGCTACAATGAGCAGTTCTTC.